One sample yielded the 32 T cell receptor beta chains listed below, sequenced in a study of T cell responses to AZD1222 COVID-19 vaccine. The assay was immunoSEQ multiplex PCR, and TCRdb's table has in-frame clones only and misses some. The sample yields some 140,000 clones, roughly 90% seen once. The input for sequencing was peripheral blood, taken on day 0 of AZD1222 vaccination. These receptors all stem from an adult in good health.

This chain joins TRBV30 and TRBJ1-2, with D maybe TRBD1 (6 bases). The V end lost 3 bases, the J end lost 6 bases, and 17 bases lay between the germline ends. CDR1 is GTSNPN and CDR2 is SVGIG in the germline V gene (reference sequence). The CDR3 sequence is 14 residues long. The CDR3: CAWSQLGQKDGYTF. The CDR3 nucleotides are TGTGCCTGGAGCCAACTTGGACAGAAAGATGGCTACACCTTC.

CDR3 sequence reads: CASTPLGQRNQPQHF. CDR3 nucleotides: TGTGCCAGCACCCCCTTGGGACAGCGCAATCAGCCCCAGCATTTT. The J gene is TRBJ1-5, the V gene TRBV28; 7 bases fit TRBD1. The CDR3 totals 15 residues. Germline assignment: CDR1 MDHEN and CDR2 SYDVKM. Trimming took 7 bases from V and 2 from J; bases not matched to a gene: 8.

This sequence joins TRBV20-1 and TRBJ2-1; no clear D gene. The V end was cut by 1 base, the J end by 8 bases, with 6 bases between. CDR1 DFQATT and CDR2 SNEGSKA come from the germline V gene (reference sequence). CDR3 length: 11 residues. CDR3 protein: CSARGGYEQFF. CDR3 bases: TGCAGTGCTAGAGGGGGATATGAGCAGTTCTTC.

The V call is TRBV5-1, the J call TRBJ2-3; weak D call: TRBD2 (6 bases). The CDR3 extends over 15 amino acids. V gave up 4 bases and J gave up 4 bases, with 16 bases separating them. Germline V lookup: CDR1 SGHRS, CDR2 YFSETQ. CDR3 sequence reads: CASSQTSQRADTQYF. CDR3 coding DNA: TGCGCCAGCAGCCAGACTAGTCAGCGGGCAGATACGCAGTATTTT.

The gene calls are TRBV4-3 and TRBJ2-7; TRBD1 matches at 7 bases. The germline gives CDR1 LGHNA, CDR2 YSLEER. CDR3 length: 15 residues. V shed 4 bases and J 0 bases; nucleotides not matched to a gene: 6. The DNA for the CDR3 is TGCGCCAGCAGCCCGCGGACAGGCAGCTCCTACGAGCAGTACTTC. Translated, it gives CASSPRTGSSYEQYF.

The V call is TRBV19, the J call TRBJ2-7; TRBD1 might be the D (6 bases). Deletions cut 5 bases from V and 8 bases from J, with 19 bases between. The CDR3 runs to 14 residues. The germline gives CDR1 LNHDA, CDR2 SQIVND (reference sequence). The CDR3 reads CASSDPSTGSKQYF. CDR3 DNA: TGTGCCAGTAGTGATCCCTCGACAGGATCCAAGCAGTACTTC.

The V gene is TRBV28, the J gene TRBJ2-1, with D tentatively TRBD2 (5 bases). The CDR3 consists of 11 residues. V lost 4 bases, J lost 11 bases, and 9 bases lay in between. Germline V gives CDR1 MDHEN, CDR2 SYDVKM. CDR3 DNA sequence: TGTGCCAGCAGTTCCCGGGGTCAGCAGTTCTTC. Its translation is CASSSRGQQFF.

The gene calls are TRBV11-3 and TRBJ1-3, with D unresolved. The CDR3 consists of 14 residues. The germline CDR1 and CDR2 sequences are SGHNT and YENEEA. Trimming took off 1 base at V and 2 bases at J, with 6 bases between the two ends. The CDR3 nucleotides are TGTGCCAGCAGCTTAGGGTCGGCTGGAAACACCATATATTTT. This translates into CASSLGSAGNTIYF.

This clone showed up just once. V gene TRBV28 combines with J gene TRBJ2-1, with D maybe TRBD2 (6 bases). This CDR3 region has 15 residues. The germline V gene encodes CDR1 MDHEN and CDR2 SYDVKM. Trimming removed 7 bases from V and 0 bases from J, with 13 bases in between. In DNA, the CDR3 is TGTGCCAGCACCTCGGAGGGGAGCTCCTACAATGAGCAGTTCTTC. It yields the protein CASTSEGSSYNEQFF. The full variable domain, with the rest looked up from reference TRBV28 and TRBJ2-1, is DVKVTQSSRYLVKRTGEKVFLECVQDMDHENMFWYRQDPGLGLRLIYFSYDVKMKEKGDIPEGYSVSREKKERFSLILESASTNQTSMYLCASTSEGSSYNEQFFGPGTRLTVL.

The chain is built from TRBV15 and TRBJ2-1; 8 bases are a match to TRBD1. The germline V gene has CDR1 LNHNV and CDR2 YYDKDF (reference sequence). V gave up 1 base and J gave up 5 bases; unmatched junction bases: 7. This CDR3 has 16 residues. This CDR3 is CATSRGTQGAHNEQFF. In DNA form, the CDR3 reads TGTGCCACCAGCAGAGGAACCCAGGGGGCTCACAATGAGCAGTTCTTC.

This chain joins TRBV6-5 and TRBJ2-7; 9 positions agree with TRBD1. The CDR3 length is 15 residues. V trimming: 0 bases; J trimming: 4 bases; junction bases outside the gene matches: 4. Germline V gene lookup returns CDR1 MNHEY and CDR2 SVGAGI. This CDR3 is CASSYSGTGPYEQYF. As DNA, the CDR3 is TGTGCCAGCAGTTACTCCGGGACAGGGCCTTACGAGCAGTACTTC.

The chain links TRBV13 to TRBJ1-1; no reliable D call. Germline CDR1 and CDR2: PRHDT and FYEKMQ (reference sequence). This CDR3 comprises 14 residues. V was shortened by 6 bases and J by 5 bases, with 16 bases between the two germline ends. The CDR3 here is CASRSLLGGTEAFF. CDR3 DNA: TGTGCCAGCAGATCCCTACTCGGTGGGACTGAAGCTTTCTTT.

The rearrangement joins TRBV5-1 to TRBJ1-4; 7 bases agree with TRBD1. This CDR3 has 16 residues. Germline loops: CDR1 SGHRS, CDR2 YFSETQ. V gave up 0 bases and J gave up 5 bases; unmatched junction bases: 7. The CDR3 DNA reads TGCGCCAGCAGCTTGGACGGGACAGCTCGGAATGAAAAACTGTTTTTT. The encoded protein is CASSLDGTARNEKLFF.

This chain connects TRBV4-2 to TRBJ2-3, with a possible D match to TRBD2 (6 bases). The CDR3 length is 18 residues. The V and J ends lost 2 bases and 0 bases respectively, with 18 bases between them. Germline CDR1 LGHNA, CDR2 YNFKEQ. CDR3 sequence reads: CASSQMGEVGDSTDTQYF. For the CDR3, the DNA is TGTGCCAGCAGCCAAATGGGGGAGGTGGGGGATAGCACAGATACGCAGTATTTT.

This sequence joins TRBV19 and TRBJ2-1, with TRBD2 matching 9 bases. The junction had 4 bases not matched to a gene; V was cut back by 4 bases and J by 0 bases. This CDR3 is 16 amino acids long. Germline CDR1 and CDR2: LNHDA and SQIVND (reference sequence). CDR3 nucleotides: TGTGCCAGTAGTACCCTAGCGGGATCCTCCTACAATGAGCAGTTCTTC. It encodes CASSTLAGSSYNEQFF.

This rearrangement joins TRBV7-9 to TRBJ1-6; D may be TRBD1 (6 bases). This CDR3 is built from 15 residues. V lost 5 bases and J 7 bases, leaving 15 bases between the germline ends. Germline CDR1 is SEHNR and CDR2 is FQNEAQ (reference sequence). Written as DNA, the CDR3 is TGTGCCAGCAGCACTCACGACAGGCCCAATTCACCCCTCCACTTT. Translating it yields CASSTHDRPNSPLHF.

J is TRBJ2-5 and V is TRBV12-3 or TRBV12-4; TRBD1 agrees at 7 bases. The length of the CDR3 is 13 residues. V lost 6 bases and J lost 5; bases outside the gene matches: 6. CDR3 sequence: CASRGDRPETQYF. The CDR3 DNA reads as TGTGCCAGCAGGGGGGACAGACCCGAGACCCAGTACTTC.

This rearrangement joins TRBV28 to TRBJ1-2; no firm D call. Trimming removed 3 bases from V and 8 bases from J, with 10 bases in between. Per germline, CDR1 MDHEN and CDR2 SYDVKM. The CDR3 covers 12 residues. DNA of the CDR3: TGTGCCAGCAGTTTGGGAGGGAAAGGCTACACCTTC. Protein product: CASSLGGKGYTF.

The chain has TRBV7-2 and TRBJ1-4; tentative D call: TRBD1 (6 bases). Deletions cut 2 bases from V and 6 bases from J, with 16 bases between. CDR1 is SGHTA, CDR2 FQGNSA, per germline. There are 16 residues in the CDR3. DNA of the CDR3: TGTGCCAGCAGCTTAAAGGGGGGCAGCCTTTATGAAAAACTGTTTTTT. Its protein product is CASSLKGGSLYEKLFF.

The chain couples TRBV19 to TRBJ1-6; maybe TRBD1 (6 bases). The V gene's germline CDR1 is LNHDA and CDR2 SQIVND (reference sequence). The V and J ends lost 7 bases and 4 bases respectively, with 11 bases between them. The CDR3 has 14 residues. CDR3 residues: CASNADSYNSPLHF. CDR3 coding DNA: TGTGCCAGTAATGCGGACAGTTATAATTCACCCCTCCACTTT. Looking up the rest from reference TRBV19 and TRBJ1-6 gives the full variable domain: DGGITQSPKYLFRKEGQNVTLSCEQNLNHDAMYWYRQDPGQGLRLIYYSQIVNDFQKGDIAEGYSVSREKKESFPLTVTSAQKNPTAFYLCASNADSYNSPLHFGNGTRLTVT.

The chain is built from TRBV29-1 and TRBJ2-3; 9 bases fit TRBD2. Trimming removed 6 bases from V and 4 bases from J; junction bases left unmatched: 14. Germline values: CDR1 SQVTM, CDR2 ANQGSEA. There are 16 residues in the CDR3. The CDR3 loop reads CSVTQASGMSADTQYF. The CDR3, as DNA: TGCAGCGTCACCCAAGCTAGCGGGATGTCCGCAGATACGCAGTATTTT.

V and J are TRBV4-1 and TRBJ1-3; D gene unclear. This CDR3 has 15 residues. Deletions cut 2 bases from V and 4 bases from J, with 12 bases between. The germline V gene has CDR1 MGHRA and CDR2 YSYEKL. The CDR3, as DNA: TGCGCCAGCAGCCAACCTCGGACGGGGGGAAACACCATATATTTT. The encoded protein is CASSQPRTGGNTIYF.

For this clone: An end of the junction does not agree with germline; a read error may underlie this. The chain combines TRBV14 with TRBJ2-7; TRBD1 aligns across 12 bases. Germline lookup yields CDR1 SGHDN and CDR2 FVKESK. CDR3 length: 17 amino acids. The CDR3 bases are TGTGCCAGCAGCCCCCTGTGGGGGACAGGGGGCTCCCACGAGCAGTACTTC. It specifies CASSPLWGTGGSHEQYF.

This chain joins TRBV6-4 and TRBJ2-1, with 11 bases identical to TRBD2. The length of the CDR3 is 16 residues. J lost 3 bases, V lost 0 bases, and 1 base had no gene match. Germline CDR1 reads MRHNA; CDR2 reads SNTAGT. CDR3 loop: CASSDSTSGDYNEQFF. The CDR3 DNA reads as TGTGCCAGCAGTGACTCGACTAGCGGGGACTACAATGAGCAGTTCTTC.

This clone turned up a few times. This chain connects TRBV29-1 to TRBJ2-5; the D is unclear. Germline values: CDR1 SQVTM, CDR2 ANQGSEA. V was pared by 6 bases and J by 0 bases, with 11 bases between. There are 13 residues in the CDR3. CDR3 nucleotide sequence: TGCAGCGTGTCCCAGCTGTACCAAGAGACCCAGTACTTC. This gives the protein CSVSQLYQETQYF.

The chain combines TRBV3-1 (or the pseudogene TRBV3-2) with TRBJ2-2, with a possible D match to TRBD2 (5 bases). V was trimmed by 7 bases and J by 6 bases, leaving 9 bases between them. This CDR3 contains 12 residues. Germline CDR1 reads LGHDT; CDR2 reads YNNKEL (reference sequence). The CDR3 region has the DNA TGTGCCAGCACCTACGGGGCCGGGGAGCTGTTTTTT. This translates into CASTYGAGELFF.

This sequence joins TRBV5-1 and TRBJ1-1; 9 bases align to TRBD1. V lost 4 bases and J lost 5; bases outside the gene matches: 6. Germline V gene lookup returns CDR1 SGHRS and CDR2 YFSETQ. The CDR3 is 14 amino acids. Here the CDR3 reads CASSEGTGITEAFF. The CDR3 nucleotides are TGCGCCAGCAGCGAAGGGACAGGGATAACTGAAGCTTTCTTT.

The CDR3 DNA reads TGCGCCAGCAGCTTTTCCAGGGACACTGAAGCTTTCTTT. This sequence encodes CASSFSRDTEAFF. V usage is TRBV5-1 and J usage is TRBJ1-1; weak D call: TRBD1 (5 bases). The germline V gene has CDR1 SGHRS and CDR2 YFSETQ. Trimming pared 2 bases from V and 3 bases from J, leaving 8 bases between. This CDR3 contains 13 residues. The full variable domain, completed using reference TRBV5-1 and TRBJ1-1, is KAGVTQTPRYLIKTRGQQVTLSCSPISGHRSVSWYQQTPGQGLQFLFEYFSETQRNKGNFPGRFSGRQFSNSRSEMNVSTLELGDSALYLCASSFSRDTEAFFGQGTRLTVV.

The chain employs TRBV27 and TRBJ2-7, with TRBD2 matching over 14 bases. Germline CDR1 is MNHEY and CDR2 is SMNVEV (reference sequence). CDR3 length equals 16 residues. Trimming at V came to 5 bases and at J to 4 bases, leaving 7 bases not matched to a gene. The CDR3 region is CASSLRLAGGTYEQYF. The CDR3 nucleotides read TGTGCCAGCAGTCTGCGACTAGCGGGAGGGACGTACGAGCAGTACTTC.

The rearrangement joins TRBV4-3 to TRBJ2-1; possibly TRBD2 for D (6 bases). The germline V and J ends were trimmed by 0 bases and 5 bases, with 14 bases remaining between them. The CDR3 covers 16 residues. Germline V gene data show CDR1 as LGHNA and CDR2 as YSLEER. The CDR3 DNA sequence: TGCGCCAGCAGCCAAGAGAGGGACTTACCAAACAATGAGCAGTTCTTC. Protein: CASSQERDLPNNEQFF.

The chain recombines TRBV7-3 with TRBJ2-2, with a weak D call TRBD2 (5 bases). This CDR3 has 14 residues. V lost 8 bases and J lost 7, with 17 bases in between. Per the germline V gene, CDR1 is SGHTA and CDR2 is FQGTGA. CDR3: CASPYVFGDGELFF. Here the CDR3 DNA reads TGTGCCAGCCCCTATGTTTTCGGGGACGGGGAGCTGTTTTTT.

The rearrangement uses TRBV5-4 and TRBJ1-6; perhaps TRBD1 as D (6 bases). CDR1 and CDR2 (germline): SGHNT, YYREEE (reference sequence). The length of the CDR3 is 15 residues. V dropped 0 bases and J dropped 10 bases, with 14 bases sitting between them. The CDR3 DNA sequence: TGTGCCAGCAGCTTGGACAGCCCTAGGGGGTCACCCCTCCACTTT. It specifies CASSLDSPRGSPLHF.